This T cell receptor (beta chain) was sequenced during a study of shared clonotypes between healthy human individuals. Study at large: The study used three CD4 naive, three CD4 memory, two CD8 naive and one CD8 memory plate per donor. Broader study findings: A few donors had roughly 5% of their naive CD4 clonotypes in common.

This was a deep-level run. Measured with immunoSEQ multiplex PCR; TCRdb has only the in-frame clones, and not every one. The sample lists just over 2,000,000 clones, 85% to 95% occurring once. V gave up 3 bases and J gave up 0 bases, with 7 bases separating them. This CDR3 is built from 14 residues. Germline values: CDR1 SGDLS, CDR2 YYNGEE. Comments on this clone: The antigen is undetermined.

The receptor's source is a man aged 18 to 30 in good health. Sequencing was carried out using naive CD4+ T cells sorted from blood. Subset reported: CD45RA+ positively selected. J is TRBJ1-3 and V is TRBV9; D is unresolved. DNA for the CDR3: TGTGCCAGCAGCGCAAGGAACTCTGGAAACACCATATATTTT. As protein: CASSARNSGNTIYF.